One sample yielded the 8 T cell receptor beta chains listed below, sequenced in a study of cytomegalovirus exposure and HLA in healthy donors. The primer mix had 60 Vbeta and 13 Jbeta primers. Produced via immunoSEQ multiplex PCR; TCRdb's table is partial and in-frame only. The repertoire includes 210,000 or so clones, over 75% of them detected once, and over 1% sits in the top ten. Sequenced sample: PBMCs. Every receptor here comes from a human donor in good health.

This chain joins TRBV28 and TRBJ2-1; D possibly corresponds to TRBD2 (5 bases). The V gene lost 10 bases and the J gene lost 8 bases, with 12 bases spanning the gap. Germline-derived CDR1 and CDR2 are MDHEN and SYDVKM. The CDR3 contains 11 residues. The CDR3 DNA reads TGTGCCACCGCTAGCCCCCATGAGCAGTTCTTC. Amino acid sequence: CATASPHEQFF.

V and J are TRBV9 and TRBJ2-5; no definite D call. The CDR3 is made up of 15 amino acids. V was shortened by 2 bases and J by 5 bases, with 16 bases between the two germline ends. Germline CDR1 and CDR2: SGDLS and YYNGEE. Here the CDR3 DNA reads TGTGCCAGCAGCGTTTACGAAAACCCCCGGGAGACCCAGTACTTC. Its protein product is CASSVYENPRETQYF.

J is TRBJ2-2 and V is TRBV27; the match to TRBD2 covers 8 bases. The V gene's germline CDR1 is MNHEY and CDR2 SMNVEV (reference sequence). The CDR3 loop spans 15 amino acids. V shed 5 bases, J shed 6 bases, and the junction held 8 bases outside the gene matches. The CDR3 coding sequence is TGTGCCAGCAGTGACACGGGAGGGCTCTCCGGGGAGCTGTTTTTT. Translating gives CASSDTGGLSGELFF.

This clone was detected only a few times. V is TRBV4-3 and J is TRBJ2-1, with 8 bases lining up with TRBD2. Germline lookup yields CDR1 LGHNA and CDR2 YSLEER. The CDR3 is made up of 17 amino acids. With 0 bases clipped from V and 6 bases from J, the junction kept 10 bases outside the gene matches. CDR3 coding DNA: TGCGCCAGCAGCCAAGACTGGTCCAGCGGGAGTACCAATGAGCAGTTCTTC. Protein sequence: CASSQDWSSGSTNEQFF.

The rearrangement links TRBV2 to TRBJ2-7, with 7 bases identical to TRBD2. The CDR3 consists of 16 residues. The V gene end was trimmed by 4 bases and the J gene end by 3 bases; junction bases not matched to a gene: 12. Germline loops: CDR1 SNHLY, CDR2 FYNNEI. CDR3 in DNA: TGTGCCAGCAGTGGCGGACTAGAACCTAGCGTCTACGAGCAGTACTTC. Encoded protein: CASSGGLEPSVYEQYF.

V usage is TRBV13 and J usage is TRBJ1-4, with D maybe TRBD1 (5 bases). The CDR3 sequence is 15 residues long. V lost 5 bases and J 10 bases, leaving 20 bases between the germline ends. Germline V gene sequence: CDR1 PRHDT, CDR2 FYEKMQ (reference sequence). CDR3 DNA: TGTGCCAGCAGCGCTCCGACAGCCCGAGGCGGAAAACTGTTTTTT. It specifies CASSAPTARGGKLFF.

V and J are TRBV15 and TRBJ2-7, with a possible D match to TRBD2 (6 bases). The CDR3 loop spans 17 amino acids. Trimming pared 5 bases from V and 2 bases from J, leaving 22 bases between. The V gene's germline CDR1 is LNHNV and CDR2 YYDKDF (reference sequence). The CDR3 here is CATSGSTSTQNPYEQYF. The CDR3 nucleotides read TGTGCCACCAGCGGGAGTACTAGCACCCAGAACCCCTACGAGCAGTACTTC.

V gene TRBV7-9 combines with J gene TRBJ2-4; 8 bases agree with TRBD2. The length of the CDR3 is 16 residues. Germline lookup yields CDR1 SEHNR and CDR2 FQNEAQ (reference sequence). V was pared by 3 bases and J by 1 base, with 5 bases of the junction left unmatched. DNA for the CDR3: TGTGCCAGCAGCTTTAGCGGGGTTGGGGCCAAAAACATTCAGTACTTC. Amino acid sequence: CASSFSGVGAKNIQYF.